The sequence of this T cell receptor beta chain was determined in a study of radiation and T cells in renal cell carcinoma (dated by TCRdb to 2020 to 2021). At the level of the whole study: A total of approximately 53 samples underwent TCR beta sequencing, made up of approximately 26 tumors and about 27 peripheral blood samples. The last blood draw happened 4 weeks after radiation, timed to coincide with nephrectomy. A total of about 4 million unique CDR3 nucleotide sequences, encoding 2.5 million to 3 million unique CDR3 amino acid sequences, were found across all 50 or so samples.

TCR beta libraries were generated from genomic DNA with the immunoSEQ kit, following the manufacturer's recommendations. To prepare libraries, a first multiplex PCR with proprietary primers was run, followed by a second PCR that added unique barcodes, and a bead cleanup was done after each round. Each sample batch included a kit-provided positive control reaction and a negative control reaction. The final libraries were assessed on an Agilent 4200 TapeStation D1000 ScreenTape, pooled by volume, and quantified by qPCR. An Illumina NextSeq500 fitted with a MidOutput 150-cycle cartridge performed the sequencing, running 156 Read1 cycles and 15 Index1 cycles with the kit's custom primers. The pooled library was loaded at roughly 1 pM, and around 20% PhiX control was spiked in. In the source study's methods: The vendor-processed data were analyzed in R, and a clonotype was defined as all T cells that share the same CDR3 nucleotide sequence. For clone abundance analyses, frequencies were normalized to the 10,000 most abundant clones in each sample. Public T cell clones, averaging fewer than five per sample, were removed before analysis. A difference in abundance of at least 32-fold between compartments was used to define tumor-enriched and baseline blood-enriched clonotypes. A beta-binomial differential abundance model was used to identify clonotypes that expanded or contracted between blood time points. The Baroni-Urbani and Buser coefficient was used to measure tumor-blood repertoire similarity, and groups were compared with two-tailed Wilcoxon tests in R. As stored in TCRdb, this immuneACCESS dataset retains in-frame rearrangements with V and J assigned. A fraction of the clones does not appear; measured against another copy, unresolved V genes explain less than half of the discrepancy, and the remainder lacks a known reason. Clonal size and the V and J genes are those of that table, whereas D and trimming came from the DNA. This sample comprises over 60,000 clones, 75% to 90% of them detected only once. The ten largest clones represent 2.4% of the sample.

The sample's time point label, decoded: blood 4 weeks post-SBRT, at nephrectomy. The label giving this sample's treatment or condition can be read as: 15 Gy SBRT to primary tumor, nephrectomy 4 weeks later. Samples were obtained from a clinical trial, in which 15 Gy stereotactic body radiation therapy was delivered to primary renal cell carcinomas and nephrectomy was performed 4 weeks later. To follow tumor-enriched clonotypes, serial peripheral blood was collected from radiation-treated patients at baseline and at 2 weeks and 4 weeks after SBRT. Every patient's renal cell carcinoma showed clear cell pathology. The QIAamp DNA Blood Mini Kit (Qiagen) was used to prepare genomic DNA for TCR sequencing. Samples were included in the analyses only if all quality control checks were passed. The investigation overall reported the following: In blood, the top tumor clonotypes increased from baseline to 2 weeks after radiation and then shrank by 4 weeks, which suggests a temporary expansion of tumor-resident clones. Effects of radiation dose or scheduling on the TCR repertoire could not be addressed with the single-armed trial design. No pretreatment tumor biopsies were available, so the baseline intratumoral presence of clonotypes could not be determined. Blood repertoire dynamics were not followed beyond 4 weeks after treatment.

Notes on this clone: This clone's antigen is unknown. No base-level quality is on record; no much larger clone is a single base apart.

CDR1 and CDR2 are drawn from the germline V gene: MGHDK, SYGVNS. The CDR3 holds 14 amino acids from the cysteine to the phenylalanine. Only the CDR3 DNA stays, 42 bases, in frame from base 1. Trimming takes 5 bases off V and 1 base off J; junction bases not matched to a gene: 4. The sequenced sample was blood, obtained from a patient whose treatment included radiotherapy and nephrectomy. The TCR comes from an older woman with renal cell carcinoma. The chain joins TRBV25-1 to TRBJ1-2, and 7 junctional nucleotides match TRBD1. The bases are TGTGCCAGCAGTCTTGACAGGGATAACTATGGCTACACCTTC. This codes for CASSLDRDNYGYTF.